This entry lists 30 T cell receptor beta chains sequenced from one sample in a study of T cells in Graves' hyperthyroidism and ophthalmopathy. Amplified TCR beta CDR3 regions came from RNA transcripts. The HTBI set primed first-round TCR CDR3 RT-PCR. TCRdb itself ran the multiplex PCR reads through MiXCR, one entry per CDR3 protein. The data show approximately 46,000 distinct CDR3 sequences, with 49% seen just once and roughly a third held by the top ten. Source material: peripheral blood or thyroid tissue (not recorded which). The receptors derive from a woman aged 45-59 years with Graves' hyperthyroidism.

In this sample, this clonotype turned up many times. The chain uses TRBV4-2 and TRBJ1-4; D ambiguous. The germline V and J ends were trimmed by 4 bases and 0 bases, with 18 bases remaining between them. The length of the CDR3 is 18 residues. Germline V gene data show CDR1 as LGHNA and CDR2 as YNFKEQ. The CDR3 is CASSRRFLDRATNEKLFF. In DNA form, the CDR3 reads TGTGCCAGCAGCCGGCGTTTTCTTGACCGCGCAACTAATGAAAAACTGTTTTTT.

The chain recombines TRBV7-9 with TRBJ1-1; a weak D match, TRBD1 (5 bases). Germline V lookup: CDR1 SEHNR, CDR2 FQNEAQ (reference sequence). The CDR3 runs 12 residues. The V gene lost 5 bases and the J gene lost 9 bases, with 13 bases spanning the gap. CDR3 in amino acids: CASSPPGMKAFF. The CDR3 region has the DNA TGTGCCAGCAGCCCCCCAGGGATGAAAGCTTTCTTT.

There are many counts of this clonotype. The rearrangement links TRBV20-1 to TRBJ2-5; TRBD2 matches 11 bases. Trimming cost V 4 bases and J 4 bases; bases outside gene matches: 8. The CDR3 consists of 15 residues. CDR1 is DFQATT, CDR2 SNEGSKA, per germline (reference sequence). The CDR3 region has the DNA TGCAGTGCTAACCCTAGCGGGAGGAAGTTAGAGACCCAGTACTTC. Amino acid sequence: CSANPSGRKLETQYF.

Only one count was recorded for this clonotype. No DNA is shown, since the ends of the CDR3 on it are uncertain; the CDR3 is the one TCRdb lists. The chain joins TRBV2 to TRBJ1-2; the DNA was not compared with TRBD1, the D call given in the table. Germline V lookup: CDR1 SNHLY, CDR2 FYNNEI. Including both end residues, the CDR3 is 24 amino acids long. The CDR3 spells CASSVLGDSAMYLCASDRSQGYTF.

This clonotype is termed medium-sized. The rearrangement joins TRBV20-1 to TRBJ2-5, with D possibly matching TRBD2 (6 bases). Germline V gives CDR1 DFQATT, CDR2 SNEGSKA (reference sequence). V was trimmed by 6 bases and J by 5 bases, leaving 13 bases between them. The CDR3 spans 12 residues. CDR3 residues: CSAVGGWETQYF. The DNA for the CDR3 is TGCAGTGCGGTGGGGGGTTGGGAGACCCAGTACTTC.

The V call is TRBV7-6, the J call TRBJ1-1; 8 nucleotides match TRBD1. CDR3 size: 15 residues. The germline gives CDR1 SGHVS, CDR2 FNYEAQ. V dropped 1 base and J dropped 1; count of bases not matched to a gene: 2. The DNA for the CDR3 is TGTGCCAGCAGCTTAGGTGACAGGGGGAACACTGAAGCTTTCTTT. Amino acids: CASSLGDRGNTEAFF. Combining the CDR3 with reference TRBV7-6 and TRBJ1-1 gives the whole variable domain GAGVSQSPRYKVTKRGQDVALRCDPISGHVSLYWYRQALGQGPEFLTYFNYEAQQDKSGLPNDRFSAERPEGSISTLTIQRTEQRDSAMYRCASSLGDRGNTEAFFGQGTRLTVV.

The chain has TRBV14 and TRBJ2-5, with 12 nucleotides matching TRBD2. This CDR3 is 16 amino acids long. Germline CDR1 SGHDN, CDR2 FVKESK. With V trimmed by 4 bases and J by 5 bases, 8 bases remained unmatched. The CDR3 is CASSRRTSGRSETQYF. The CDR3 DNA reads as TGTGCCAGCAGCCGCCGCACTAGCGGGAGGTCCGAGACCCAGTACTTC.

This clonotype was observed at least ten times. This chain joins TRBV2 and TRBJ1-2; TRBD1 agrees at 8 bases. V lost 6 bases to trimming and J lost 3 bases; unmatched junction nucleotides: 9. Germline CDR1 reads SNHLY; CDR2 reads FYNNEI. CDR3 length: 15 residues. Here the CDR3 reads CASRELQGDYYGYTF. For the CDR3, the DNA is TGTGCCAGCAGGGAATTACAGGGGGACTACTATGGCTACACCTTC. Complete variable domain (other parts from reference TRBV2 and TRBJ1-2): EPEVTQTPSHQVTQMGQEVILRCVPISNHLYFYWYRQILGQKVEFLVSFYNNEISEKSEIFDDQFSVERPDGSNFTLKIRSTKLEDSAMYFCASRELQGDYYGYTFGSGTRLTVV.

The genes are TRBV7-1 and TRBJ2-7; D is unclear. TRBV7-1 is reported as an ORF; its role is uncertain. The length of the CDR3 is 12 residues. V was shortened by 1 base and J by 4 bases, with 5 bases between the two germline ends. Here the CDR3 reads CASSSGVYEQYF. The CDR3 DNA reads TGTGCCAGCAGCTCAGGGGTGTACGAGCAGTACTTC.

The table lists this clonotype with many counts. This chain joins TRBV5-1 and TRBJ2-3; D is undetermined. CDR1 and CDR2 (germline): SGHRS, YFSETQ. The CDR3 extends over 14 amino acids. Trimming shortened V by 4 bases and J by 4 bases, and 13 bases separated the two germline ends. The DNA of the CDR3 is TGCGCCAGCAGCCCACACCCGCGGTCAGATACGCAGTATTTT. Translating it yields CASSPHPRSDTQYF.

This clonotype was seen many times. The J gene is TRBJ2-7, the V gene TRBV5-1; 9 bases are shared with TRBD1. This CDR3 contains 14 residues. Trimming took 4 bases from V and 4 from J; bases not matched to a gene: 6. Germline lookup yields CDR1 SGHRS and CDR2 YFSETQ. CDR3 loop: CASSRDRVDYEQYF. In DNA, the CDR3 is TGCGCCAGCAGCCGGGACAGGGTTGATTACGAGCAGTACTTC.

CDR3 region: CASSLKAVMNTEAFF. CDR3 sequence (DNA): TGTGCCAGCAGCTTAAAGGCGGTCATGAACACTGAAGCTTTCTTT. The chain carries TRBV7-9 and TRBJ1-1; D remains ambiguous. V lost 2 bases, J lost 0 bases, and 10 bases lay in between. The germline V gene has CDR1 SEHNR and CDR2 FQNEAQ (reference sequence). The CDR3 length is 15 residues.

The V gene is TRBV28, the J gene TRBJ2-2, with D unresolved. V shed 2 bases and J shed 0 bases, with 13 bases lying between them. This CDR3 contains 17 residues. CDR1 is MDHEN and CDR2 is SYDVKM in the germline V gene. CDR3 loop: CASSLDPRAANTGELFF. As DNA, the CDR3 is TGTGCCAGCAGTTTAGACCCCCGGGCAGCGAACACCGGGGAGCTGTTTTTT.

The rearrangement links TRBV7-9 to TRBJ2-5, with 12 bases matching TRBD2. The CDR3 loop spans 17 amino acids. Germline V gives CDR1 SEHNR, CDR2 FQNEAQ (reference sequence). V lost 1 base, J lost 5 bases, and 8 bases stayed unmatched. The CDR3 bases are TGTGCCAGCAGCTTAGTGTCTAGCGGGAGGGCCAAGGAGACCCAGTACTTC. Translated, it gives CASSLVSSGRAKETQYF. Using reference TRBV7-9 and TRBJ2-5 for the parts outside the CDR3, the full variable domain is DTGVSQNPRHKITKRGQNVTFRCDPISEHNRLYWYRQTLGQGPEFLTYFQNEAQLEKSRLLSDRFSAERPKGSFSTLEIQRTEQGDSAMYLCASSLVSSGRAKETQYFGPGTRLLVL.

The gene calls are TRBV28 and TRBJ1-2; weak D call: TRBD1 (5 bases). Germline V gene data show CDR1 as MDHEN and CDR2 as SYDVKM. Trimming shortened V by 6 bases and J by 0 bases, and 26 bases separated the two germline ends. This CDR3 has 19 amino acids. The CDR3 protein is CASRTRTTGRRGTNYGYTF. The CDR3 coding sequence is TGTGCCAGCAGAACCCGAACGACGGGACGGCGGGGGACTAACTATGGCTACACCTTC.

Notes on this clonotype: The junction differs from germline at one of its ends, possibly a read error. The CDR3 DNA is TGTGCCGGCAGCTTGGCCGGAGGTGGCTACGAGCAGTACTTC. It yields the protein CAGSLAGGGYEQYF. V is TRBV5-4 and J is TRBJ2-7; D may be TRBD2 (5 bases). CDR3 length: 14 amino acids. Germline CDR1 SGHNT, CDR2 YYREEE (reference sequence).

This clonotype was counted many times. The V call is TRBV20-1, the J call TRBJ2-3; 13 bases agree with TRBD2. CDR3 length equals 15 residues. J gave up 4 bases and V 6 bases, and 7 bases lay outside the gene matches. Germline values: CDR1 DFQATT, CDR2 SNEGSKA (reference sequence). The CDR3 reads CSAEGLAGAPDTQYF. The CDR3 DNA follows: TGCAGTGCCGAAGGACTAGCGGGAGCCCCAGATACGCAGTATTTT.

The genes are TRBV7-9 and TRBJ2-5, with a weak D call TRBD2 (7 bases). Trimming left V 7 bases short and J 5 bases short, with 20 bases between. Germline V gene data show CDR1 as SEHNR and CDR2 as FQNEAQ (reference sequence). This CDR3 contains 15 residues. This chain's CDR3 is CASIPQGWREETQYF. The CDR3 nucleotides are TGTGCCAGCATCCCGCAGGGGTGGCGGGAGGAGACCCAGTACTTC. Full variable domain (remainder filled in from reference TRBV7-9 and TRBJ2-5): DTGVSQNPRHKITKRGQNVTFRCDPISEHNRLYWYRQTLGQGPEFLTYFQNEAQLEKSRLLSDRFSAERPKGSFSTLEIQRTEQGDSAMYLCASIPQGWREETQYFGPGTRLLVL.

As to this clonotype: A read error may produce the germline difference seen at one junction end. J is TRBJ2-2 and V is TRBV7-2, with D perhaps matching TRBD2 (5 bases). Germline loops: CDR1 SGHTA, CDR2 FQGNSA. There are 16 residues in the CDR3. CDR3: CASSPYRFSNTGELLF. The CDR3 bases are TGTGCCAGCAGCCCCTACCGGTTTTCGAACACTGGGGAGCTGCTTTTT. The full variable domain, in which reference TRBV7-2 and TRBJ2-2 provide the parts outside the CDR3, is GAGVSQSPSNKVTEKGKDVELRCDPISGHTALYWYRQSLGQGLEFLIYFQGNSAPDKSGLPSDRFSAERTGGSVSTLTIQRTQQEDSAVYLCASSPYRFSNTGELLFGEGSRLTVL.

This clonotype was seen repeatedly, ten times or more. Relative to the germline gene, one junction end is altered; a read error may explain this. This chain joins TRBV7-7 and TRBJ2-5; D is possibly TRBD1 (6 bases). CDR3 size: 14 residues. Looked up from germline, CDR1 is SSHAT and CDR2 is FNYEAQ (reference sequence). The CDR3 DNA follows: TGTGCTAGCAGCAGAACAGGGTACCAAGAGACCCAGTACTTC. Translating it yields CASSRTGYQETQYF.

Ten or more counts support this clonotype. The chain joins TRBV4-1 to TRBJ1-2; 10 positions match TRBD1. The CDR3 totals 13 residues. V was clipped by 7 bases and J by 4 bases; unmatched bases: 3. Germline-derived CDR1 and CDR2 are MGHRA and YSYEKL. The DNA for the CDR3 is TGCGCCAGCAAAAGGACAGGGGGCTATGGCTACACCTTC. This translates into CASKRTGGYGYTF.

This clonotype was seen repeatedly, ten times or more. The chain uses TRBV20-1 and TRBJ2-5; a possible D gene is TRBD1 (5 bases). CDR1 is DFQATT, CDR2 SNEGSKA, per germline (reference sequence). This CDR3 spans 14 amino acids. V gave up 0 bases and J gave up 3 bases, with 11 bases separating them. The chain's CDR3 is CSAREPGIKETQYF. The DNA for the CDR3 is TGCAGTGCTAGAGAGCCAGGGATAAAAGAGACCCAGTACTTC.

This clonotype has at least ten counts. The chain uses TRBV19 and TRBJ1-2; no clear D. The germline CDR1 and CDR2 sequences are LNHDA and SQIVND (reference sequence). The CDR3 length is 12 residues. V was cut by 2 bases and J by 8 bases, with 9 bases left in between. CDR3 bases: TGTGCCAGTAGTATATTCCCGGAAGGCTACACCTTC. Its translation is CASSIFPEGYTF.

This clonotype was counted only a few times. The conserved final phenylalanine or tryptophan is absent from the CDR3, which likely points to a read error. The V and J genes are TRBV19 and TRBJ2-7; the match to TRBD2 covers 10 bases. The CDR3 contains 14 residues. CDR1 LNHDA and CDR2 SQIVND come from the germline V gene (reference sequence). The trim removed 11 bases at V and 4 bases at J, leaving 11 bases unmatched. CDR3 sequence: CAGEREGRPYEQYL. Here the CDR3 DNA reads TGTGCCGGGGAGCGGGAGGGCCGTCCTTACGAGCAGTACCTC.

This clonotype has more than one count but fewer than ten. This may stem from a read error, because a much larger clone lies one nucleotide away. It is likely a read error, because the conserved phenylalanine at the end of the CDR3 is missing. CDR3 nucleotides: TGTGCCAGTATGGGACTAGCGGAACCCGAGCAGTACTCC. Translating gives CASMGLAEPEQYS. The V call is TRBV19, the J call TRBJ2-7; TRBD2 matches 11 bases. Germline V CDR1 and CDR2: LNHDA, SQIVND (reference sequence). The CDR3 consists of 13 residues. V shed 7 bases, J shed 6 bases, and the junction held 5 bases outside the gene matches.

In regard to this clonotype: This CDR3 is missing its conserved last phenylalanine or tryptophan, likely due to a read error. The J gene is TRBJ2-5, the V gene TRBV29-1; 12 bases align to TRBD1. Germline loops: CDR1 SQVTM, CDR2 ANQGSEA. The CDR3 contains 16 residues. V shed 0 bases and J 7 bases; nucleotides not matched to a gene: 9. The CDR3 nucleotides are TGCAGCGTTGAAGATTTAGGGACAGGGGGCGCGGGGACCCAGTACCTC. Amino acids: CSVEDLGTGGAGTQYL.

This clonotype was counted at least ten times. The V and J genes are TRBV7-2 and TRBJ1-2; D is ambiguous. V was shortened by 1 base and J by 4 bases, with 10 bases between the two germline ends. This CDR3 has 14 amino acids. The germline gives CDR1 SGHTA, CDR2 FQGNSA. For the CDR3, the DNA is TGTGCCAGCAGCTTAGGAGATGTTACCTATGGCTACACCTTC. Amino acid sequence: CASSLGDVTYGYTF. Together with reference TRBV7-2 and TRBJ1-2, the CDR3 gives the full variable domain: GAGVSQSPSNKVTEKGKDVELRCDPISGHTALYWYRQSLGQGLEFLIYFQGNSAPDKSGLPSDRFSAERTGGSVSTLTIQRTQQEDSAVYLCASSLGDVTYGYTFGSGTRLTVV.

This clonotype has ten or more counts. The genes are TRBV27 and TRBJ1-1; no clear D gene. The length of the CDR3 is 13 residues. The ends were cut back, 0 bases at V and 7 bases at J, with 9 bases in the middle. Germline CDR1 reads MNHEY; CDR2 reads SMNVEV (reference sequence). CDR3 coding DNA: TGTGCCAGCAGTTTATCGGGGTGGATTGAAGCTTTCTTT. Amino acids: CASSLSGWIEAFF.

At least ten counts were recorded for this clonotype. J is TRBJ2-7 and V is TRBV3-2. TRBV3-2 counts as a pseudogene. The CDR3 spans 12 residues. The CDR3 region has the DNA TGTGCCAGCAGCCAAGATCCGTGCGAGCAGTACTTC. Its protein product is CASSQDPCEQYF.

This clonotype was recorded at least ten times. The chain joins TRBV20-1 to TRBJ1-6; 7 bases are shared with TRBD1. Per germline, CDR1 DFQATT and CDR2 SNEGSKA (reference sequence). Losses at the gene ends were 2 bases for V and 7 bases for J; bases not matched to a gene: 11. CDR3 length: 16 residues. The CDR3 is CSARKTGESGNSPLHF. The CDR3 DNA follows: TGCAGTGCTAGAAAAACAGGGGAGAGCGGGAATTCACCCCTCCACTTT.